This T cell receptor beta chain was captured by sequencing in a study of blood T cell repertoires in COVID-19 (dated by TCRdb to about 2020). A note on the overall study: Samples from collaborators originated in the United States, Italy and Spain and spanned both the acute and convalescent phases of COVID-19. The sample metadata nearly always contained a de-identified subject ID, COVID-19 status, age in years and sex. The repertoires were released in a freely available public database intended as a resource for research on the immune response to SARS-CoV-2. Where HLA class I and class II types were available, the types were taken from metadata supplied by the sample provider, not from assay-based typing. Subjects who had been exposed to COVID-19, were actively infected with it, or had recovered from it provided the deeply sampled blood TCRbeta repertoires that made up the dataset. The prospective study material was composed of cDNA or gDNA derived from T cells, B-cell-depleted T cells, or PBMCs. Samples came from the ongoing ImmuneRACE study (first 160 participants) plus 1,254 subjects from 6 global collaborators. General findings and caveats noted by the study authors: How much clinical and demographic metadata was included differed by source and by participant, and the metadata was provided uncurated.

TCRbeta CDR3 regions were amplified from genomic DNA using the immunoSEQ Assay, a bias-controlled multiplex PCR. Concerning the study's data processing: Within the assay, amplification of reference gene primers was used to estimate how many nucleated cells each sample contained. To quantify the absolute abundance of each unique TCRbeta CDR3 rearrangement, sequence reads were collapsed and filtered. Productive Simpson clonality was computed per sample as the square root of Simpson's diversity index over productive rearrangements. TCRdb obtained this table from immuneACCESS and retained in-frame rearrangements with V and J assigned. These tables miss some clones; where compared with another copy, unresolved V genes account for less than half of the shortfall, and the remainder is unexplained. D and trimming were read from the DNA, whereas the V and J calls and clone size are those reported in that table. In all, the sample holds a few hundred thousand clones, and around nine tenths of those were seen once. The ten top clones hold about 4% of the sample.

Enrolling through a virtual design, the prospective study's participants ranged in age from roughly 18 to 95 years and lived across some 23 United States geographic areas. In the prospective study, participants were assigned to cohorts based on the clinical history participants reported in a screening survey and a study questionnaire. Exposed participants had been in contact, within 2 weeks of entering the study, with a person who had a PCR-confirmed or clinician-diagnosed case of COVID-19. Mobile phlebotomists in the prospective study collected whole blood, serum and a nasopharyngeal or oropharyngeal swab from every participant. Additional blood draws and questionnaires over a 2-month period could optionally be provided by prospective study participants. Blood samples from the prospective study were shipped frozen or at room temperature prior to DNA extraction. CDR1 and CDR2, looked up from the germline V gene (reference sequence), are PRHDT and FYEKMQ. V and J are truncated by 4 bases and 4 bases respectively, leaving an intervening sequence of 16 bases. The CDR3, cysteine through phenylalanine, is 16 amino acids long. Left in the record is the CDR3 DNA by itself, 48 bases read in frame from the first base.

Of note for this clone: It has no known antigen specificity. Per-base qualities were not stored, and no clone one base away is much larger.

This chain is built from TRBV13 and TRBJ2-2; a confident D gene designation cannot be given. This sequence originates from a woman aged 25 to 39 who had been exposed to COVID-19. Sequencing input: PBMCs or T cells enriched from blood (not recorded which). The nucleotide sequence reads TGTGCCAGCAGCTCTATGGGCCGACGGTCCACCGGGGAGCTGTTTTTT. This encodes CASSSMGRRSTGELFF. Here the CDR3 is joined to the reference TRBV13 and TRBJ2-2 genes, and the full variable domain is: AAGVIQSPRHLIKEKRETATLKCYPIPRHDTVYWYQQGPGQDPQFLISFYEKMQSDKGSIPDRFSAQQFSDYHSELNMSSLELGDSALYFCASSSMGRRSTGELFFGEGSRLTVL.